The 7 T cell receptor beta chains presented below share a single source sample, sequenced in a study of cytomegalovirus exposure and HLA in healthy donors. The PCR was carried out with 60 Vbeta primers and 13 Jbeta primers. TCRdb's table, derived via immunoSEQ multiplex PCR, lists solely in-frame clones and lacks some. The profile shows more than 90,000 clones, roughly 79% of them singletons. Input material: PBMCs. Receptors originate from a woman aged 70-85 years in good health and CMV-seropositive.

Concerning this clone: The junction and the germline gene differ at one end; a read error may be behind it. The V gene is TRBV12-5, the J gene TRBJ2-7; D is perhaps TRBD2 (5 bases). The length of the CDR3 is 13 residues. CDR1 LGHNT and CDR2 FRNRAP come from the germline V gene. Here the CDR3 reads CASGLAASYEQHF. The CDR3 DNA reads as TGTGCTAGTGGTTTAGCGGCCTCCTACGAGCAGCACTTC.

The CDR3 spells CASSVALLAGSTDTQYF. The CDR3, as DNA: TGTGCCAGCAGCGTAGCTCTCCTAGCGGGCAGCACAGATACGCAGTATTTT. V usage is TRBV9 and J usage is TRBJ2-3; 8 nucleotides agree with TRBD2. The CDR3 spans 17 residues. Germline V lookup: CDR1 SGDLS, CDR2 YYNGEE. V shed 0 bases, J shed 0 bases, and the junction held 6 bases outside the gene matches.

This clone was detected once. The chain couples TRBV18 to TRBJ2-2; D is perhaps TRBD1 (6 bases). The CDR3 is made up of 15 amino acids. CDR1 and CDR2 from the germline V gene are KGHSH and LQKENI. With 4 bases removed from V and 0 bases from J, the gap between germline ends came to 9 bases. CDR3: CASSLRTANTGELFF. Here the CDR3 DNA reads TGTGCCAGCTCACTGCGGACAGCGAACACCGGGGAGCTGTTTTTT.

This clone was counted a few times. The rearrangement uses TRBV30 and TRBJ1-4; weak D call: TRBD1 (6 bases). This CDR3 spans 11 amino acids. Trimming pared 6 bases from V and 10 bases from J, leaving 12 bases between. Germline V gene data show CDR1 as GTSNPN and CDR2 as SVGIG (reference sequence). CDR3 in amino acids: CACLDRGKLFF. The CDR3, as DNA: TGTGCCTGTTTGGACAGAGGAAAACTGTTTTTT.

The chain combines TRBV4-1 with TRBJ2-7; TRBD1 is a possible D gene (8 bases). Germline-derived CDR1 and CDR2 are MGHRA and YSYEKL. The V end lost 3 bases, the J end lost 2 bases, and 17 bases lay between the germline ends. CDR3 length: 16 residues. CDR3 coding DNA: TGCGCCAGCAGCCACGAACAGGGGGGGCTTACCTACGAGCAGTACTTC. Residues: CASSHEQGGLTYEQYF.

The V and J genes are TRBV28 and TRBJ2-1, with 9 bases aligning to TRBD2. This CDR3 contains 14 residues. In germline, CDR1 is MDHEN, CDR2 SYDVKM. Unmatched junction bases numbered 8, after V lost 4 bases and J lost 10 bases. As DNA, the CDR3 is TGTGCCAGCAGTTCGTCTAGCGGGGCCCGGGAGCAGTTCTTC. Translating it yields CASSSSSGAREQFF.

The chain links TRBV4-3 to TRBJ2-6, with a possible D match to TRBD1 (6 bases). Germline V gene data show CDR1 as LGHNA and CDR2 as YSLEER. V was clipped by 4 bases and J by 1 base, with 14 bases between them. This CDR3 region has 17 residues. The CDR3 DNA reads as TGCGCCAGCAGCCCAACTTTAACAGGGTCTGGGGCCAACGTCCTGACTTTC. This sequence encodes CASSPTLTGSGANVLTF.